These T cell receptor beta chains were read from a single sample in a study of OX40 agonist ivuxolimab in advanced cancers. Clones were sequenced by immunoSEQ multiplex PCR, and TCRdb holds only the in-frame ones, with some missing. The data hold 100,000 to 120,000 clones, with around 90% observed a single time. The specimen was CD4+ or CD8+ T cells sorted from blood, collected in a trial of the OX40 agonist ivuxolimab. Receptors originate from an adult with an advanced solid tumor such as melanoma, head and neck, liver or kidney cancer. CDR3s include the opening cysteine and the closing phenylalanine or tryptophan. Each record gives: D gene, J gene, V gene, clone size, CDR3 DNA, CDR3 protein. A D gene is named only where the DNA matches it firmly. Size is stated for part of the rows, as once, few or many counts, or as a class when the clone is expanded.

NA | TRBJ2-2 | TRBV30 | NA | TGTGCCTGGAGTTACAGCGGACAGTGGACCGGGGAGCTGTTTTTT | CAWSYSGQWTGELFF
NA | TRBJ2-1 | TRBV30 | NA | TGTGCCTGGACCCAGGGGCCGTCAGCCTACAATGAGCAGTTCTTC | CAWTQGPSAYNEQFF
TRBD1 | TRBJ2-2 | TRBV5-1 | NA | TGCGCCAGCAGCTTGATGACAGGGGTTGGCGGGGAGCTGTTTTTT | CASSLMTGVGGELFF
NA | TRBJ2-7 | TRBV30 | NA | TGTGCCTGGAGCCCGGGAGACCCCTACGAGCAGTACTTC | CAWSPGDPYEQYF
NA | TRBJ1-2 | TRBV27 | NA | TGTGCCAGCAGTCTCCAGGGGTTGAATGGCTACACCTTC | CASSLQGLNGYTF
NA | TRBJ1-3 | TRBV5-6 | NA | TGTGCCAGCAGCTTGGAGGGTCCCTCTGGAAACACCATATATTTT | CASSLEGPSGNTIYF
TRBD1 | TRBJ1-3 | TRBV10-3 | NA | TGTGCCATCAGTGAGTCAGGACAGGCCGGCTATGGAAACACCATATATTTT | CAISESGQAGYGNTIYF
NA | TRBJ1-1 | TRBV18 | NA | TGTGCCAGCTCACCACCCCAAGGGCGAAGAAAAGCTTTCTTT | CASSPPQGRRKAFF
TRBD2 | TRBJ2-7 | TRBV6-5 | NA | TGTGCCAGCAGATTAGCGGGGGCCAAATCCTACGAGCAGTACTTC | CASRLAGAKSYEQYF
NA | TRBJ2-6 | TRBV6-5 | NA | TGTGCCAGCAGTTACCCCGGGGCCAACGTCCTGACTTTC | CASSYPGANVLTF
TRBD2 | TRBJ2-2 | TRBV29-1 | NA | TGCAGCGTTTCCGGGACTAGCGGGAGGGCGGGCACCGGGGAGCTGTTTTTT | CSVSGTSGRAGTGELFF
TRBD1 | TRBJ1-2 | TRBV5-4 | NA | TGTGCCAGCAGCCCGGACAGGGGCTATGGCTACACCTTC | CASSPDRGYGYTF
TRBD1 | TRBJ2-5 | TRBV5-6 | once | TGTGCCAGCAGCACCGGGACAGGGGGTTTCCAAGAGACCCAGTACTTC | CASSTGTGGFQETQYF
TRBD2 | TRBJ2-1 | TRBV6-1 | NA | TGTGCCAGCATAGTGGCGGGAGGGCCCAACAATGAGCAGTTCTTC | CASIVAGGPNNEQFF
TRBD1 | TRBJ1-6 | TRBV6-1 | NA | TGTGCCAGCAGTGAAGCCACGGGACAGGGTAGTAATTCACCCCTCCACTTT | CASSEATGQGSNSPLHF
NA | TRBJ2-7 | TRBV7-2 | NA | TGTGCCAGCAGCCCTCTCTACGAGCAGTACTTC | CASSPLYEQYF
TRBD2 | TRBJ2-7 | TRBV19 | NA | TGTGCCAGTAGTATAGAGCTAGCGGGGGACGAGCAGTACTTC | CASSIELAGDEQYF
NA | TRBJ1-6 | TRBV27 | NA | TGTGCCAGCAGTTTCCTCGGGACTTCCCATCGTTCCCTCCACTTT | CASSFLGTSHRSLHF
NA | TRBJ2-7 | TRBV7-2 | NA | TGTGCCAGCAGCTTACAGACCTACGAGCAGTACTTC | CASSLQTYEQYF
NA | TRBJ2-1 | TRBV5-6 | NA | TGTGCCAGCAGCTCGGATATTGAGCAGTTCTTC | CASSSDIEQFF
NA | TRBJ2-2 | TRBV4-1 | NA | TGCGCCAGCAGCAACCAACCAACGGGGTATGGGACCGGGGAGCTGTTTTTT | CASSNQPTGYGTGELFF
NA | TRBJ1-1 | TRBV10-2 | NA | TGCGCCAGCAGTGTTCCTGGCCAGGCAGGGGCTTTCTTT | CASSVPGQAGAFF
NA | TRBJ2-4 | TRBV5-8 | NA | TGTGCCAGCAGCTTGGGCAGGGCAAACATTCAGTACTTC | CASSLGRANIQYF
TRBD1 | TRBJ2-3 | TRBV2 | NA | TGTGCCAGCAGTACCCCGGGACAGGATTGGGAATCAGATACGCAGTATTTT | CASSTPGQDWESDTQYF
NA | TRBJ2-2 | TRBV19 | NA | TGTGCCAGTAGTATAATATTGACCGGGGAGCTGTTTTTT | CASSIILTGELFF
NA | TRBJ1-5 | TRBV7-9 | NA | TGTGCCAGCAGCTTAGTTAGGGTCGGCCAGCCCCAGCATTTT | CASSLVRVGQPQHF
NA | TRBJ1-2 | TRBV10-2 | NA | TGCGCCAGCTCCGCTTCCTATGGCTACACCTTC | CASSASYGYTF
TRBD1 | TRBJ1-3 | TRBV6-5 | NA | TGTGCCAGCAGTCCACAGGGGGGTGGAAACACCATATATTTT | CASSPQGGGNTIYF
NA | TRBJ2-1 | TRBV9 | NA | TGTGCCAGCAGCGTAGCCTCCGTAGGGGGGGGTGAGCAGTTCTTC | CASSVASVGGGEQFF
NA | TRBJ2-3 | TRBV7-3 | NA | TGTGCCAGCAGCTTCACCGGAACAGATACGCAGTATTTT | CASSFTGTDTQYF
NA | TRBJ2-3 | TRBV4-2 | NA | TGTGCCAGCAGCCAAGGAGACAGAGCGGACCTCACAGATACGCAGTATTTT | CASSQGDRADLTDTQYF
TRBD1 | TRBJ1-6 | TRBV5-1 | NA | TGCGCCAGCAGGACGGACAGGGGTAATTCACCCCTCCACTTT | CASRTDRGNSPLHF
NA | TRBJ2-1 | TRBV6-1 | NA | TGTGCCAGCAGTGAGGGACCCTACAATGAGCAGTTCTTC | CASSEGPYNEQFF
NA | TRBJ1-5 | TRBV18 | NA | TGTGCCAGCTCCCCGGACAACAATCAGCCCCAGCATTTT | CASSPDNNQPQHF
TRBD2 | TRBJ2-7 | TRBV7-3 | NA | TGTGCCAGCAGCGCTAGACCCGTTTCGACTAGCGGGAGCTACGAGCAGTACTTC | CASSARPVSTSGSYEQYF
NA | TRBJ2-3 | TRBV11-2 | NA | TGTGCCAGCAGCTCATCCGGGACTAGCACAGATACGCAGTATTTT | CASSSSGTSTDTQYF